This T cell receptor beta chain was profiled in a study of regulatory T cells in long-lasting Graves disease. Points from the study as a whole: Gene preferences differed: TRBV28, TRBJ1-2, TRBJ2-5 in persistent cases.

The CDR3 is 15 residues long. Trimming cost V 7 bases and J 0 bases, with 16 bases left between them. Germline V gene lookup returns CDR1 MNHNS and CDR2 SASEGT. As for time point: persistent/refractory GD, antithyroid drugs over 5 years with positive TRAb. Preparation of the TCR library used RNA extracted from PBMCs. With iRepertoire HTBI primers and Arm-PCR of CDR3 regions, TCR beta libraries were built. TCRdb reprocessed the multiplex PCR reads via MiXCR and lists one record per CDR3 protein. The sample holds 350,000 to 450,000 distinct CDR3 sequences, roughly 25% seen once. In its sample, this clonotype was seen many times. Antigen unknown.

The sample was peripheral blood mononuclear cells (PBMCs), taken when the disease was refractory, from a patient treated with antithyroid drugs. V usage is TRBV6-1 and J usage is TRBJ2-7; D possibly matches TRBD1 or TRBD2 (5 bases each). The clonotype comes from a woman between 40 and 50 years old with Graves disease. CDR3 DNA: TGTGCCAGCACCCCCGGGACGGCGAGCTCCTACGAGCAGTACTTC. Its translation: CASTPGTASSYEQYF.